A single count supports the clone carrying this T cell receptor beta chain. This specimen belongs to a study of blood T cell repertoires in COVID-19. Study details: Acute and convalescent COVID-19 samples came from the United States, Italy and Spain.

In the source study's methods: Reference gene primer amplification in the assay estimated nucleated cell counts. Profiling relied on immunoSEQ multiplex PCR, and the TCRdb table lists in-frame clones only, not all of them. The DNA gave D and trimming, while V, J and clone size come from that table. The profile shows 450,000 to 500,000 clones, roughly 85% of them singletons. Germline V CDR1 and CDR2: SGHAT, FQNNGV. Trimming removed 3 bases from V and 8 bases from J, with 11 bases in between. The CDR3 covers 14 residues. The chain recombines TRBV11-2 with TRBJ1-6, with D unresolved. The sequence derives from a human donor in a cohort sampled during active COVID-19. What was sequenced was peripheral blood. In nucleotides, the CDR3 is TGTGCCAGCAGCTTGAAGATCTTAGATTCACCCCTCCACTTT. Amino acid sequence: CASSLKILDSPLHF. The full variable domain, completed using reference TRBV11-2 and TRBJ1-6, is EAGVAQSPRYKIIEKRQSVAFWCNPISGHATLYWYQQILGQGPKLLIQFQNNGVVDDSQLPKDRFSAERLKGVDSTLKIQPAKLEDSAVYLCASSLKILDSPLHFGNGTRLTVT.